Listed below are T cell receptor beta chains from one sample, sequenced in a study of T cells in Graves' hyperthyroidism and ophthalmopathy. Each CDR3 protein is one row after TCRdb ran MiXCR on the multiplex PCR reads. The sample lists some 560,000 distinct CDR3 sequences; about 14% were seen once. What was sequenced was blood. The origin of the receptors is a woman aged 40 to 50 with Graves' hyperthyroidism. Both conserved end residues are part of each CDR3. Fields, in order: V gene, D gene, clone size, CDR3 length, J gene, CDR3 DNA, CDR3 protein. The D gene is left open where the match is weak. Clone size is given for some rows only: seen once, a few or many times, or a class if the clone is expanded.

V: TRBV20-1; D: .; size: many; length: 12; J: TRBJ1-5; DNA: TGCAGTGCTAGATGGGTTGATCAGCCCCAGCATTTT; CDR3: CSARWVDQPQHF
V: TRBV12-3/TRBV12-4; D: .; size: many; length: 13; J: TRBJ2-7; DNA: TGTGCCAGCAGTCTTATGACGGGCTACGAGCAGTACTTC; CDR3: CASSLMTGYEQYF
V: TRBV5-1; D: TRBD2; size: .; length: 18; J: TRBJ2-3; DNA: TGTGCCAGCAGCCCGGGACTAGCGGGAGGGATCGGGACAGATACGCAGTATTTT; CDR3: CASSPGLAGGIGTDTQYF
V: TRBV4-1; D: TRBD1; size: .; length: 14; J: TRBJ2-1; DNA: TGCGCCAGCAGCCCCCGACAGGGGTTCAATGAGCAGTTCTTC; CDR3: CASSPRQGFNEQFF
V: TRBV30; D: .; size: few; length: 12; J: TRBJ2-3; DNA: TGTGCCTGGAGAACAGACACAGATACGCAGTATTTT; CDR3: CAWRTDTDTQYF
V: TRBV5-8; D: TRBD1; size: many; length: 16; J: TRBJ2-1; DNA: TGTGCCAGCAGCTCAGACAGGGGACGCCCCTCCAATGAGCAGTTCTTC; CDR3: CASSSDRGRPSNEQFF
V: TRBV20-1; D: TRBD2; size: .; length: 15; J: TRBJ2-7; DNA: TGCAGTGCTAGACTCAGGGGCGGGAGGGCCTACGAGCAGTACTTC; CDR3: CSARLRGGRAYEQYF
V: TRBV30; D: .; size: many; length: 13; J: TRBJ1-5; DNA: TGTGCCTGGAGTCGAGGGGAAAGTCAGCCCCAGCATTTT; CDR3: CAWSRGESQPQHF
V: TRBV11-2; D: .; size: many; length: 12; J: TRBJ2-1; DNA: TGTGCCAGCAGCCCTTCGTTCGGTGAGCAGTTCTTC; CDR3: CASSPSFGEQFF
V: TRBV28; D: .; size: many; length: 15; J: TRBJ2-7; DNA: TGTGCCAGCAGTACGAGCCGGGACCCCTCCTACGAGCAGTACTTC; CDR3: CASSTSRDPSYEQYF
V: TRBV28; D: .; size: many; length: 16; J: TRBJ1-5; DNA: TGTGCCAGCAGTCACCCTCGCCTGGTGGGGGATCAGCCCCAGCATTTT; CDR3: CASSHPRLVGDQPQHF
V: TRBV2; D: .; size: many; length: 13; J: TRBJ2-5; DNA: TGTGCCAGCACCGGGGGAATCAGGGAGACCCAGTACTTC; CDR3: CASTGGIRETQYF
V: TRBV10-2; D: TRBD1; size: many; length: 14; J: TRBJ1-1; DNA: TGCGCCAGCAGCCAAGGACAGGCTGGCACTGAAGCTTTCTTT; CDR3: CASSQGQAGTEAFF
V: TRBV7-9; D: .; size: many; length: 14; J: TRBJ1-1; DNA: TGTGCCAGCAGCTTTCCGGGGTCGGACACTGAAGCTTTCTTT; CDR3: CASSFPGSDTEAFF
V: TRBV20-1; D: TRBD2; size: .; length: 16; J: TRBJ2-7; DNA: TGCAGCACCCGACGGACTAGCGGGATTGATTCCTACGAGCAGTACTTC; CDR3: CSTRRTSGIDSYEQYF
V: TRBV20-1; D: TRBD2; size: .; length: 15; J: TRBJ2-5; DNA: TGCAGTGCTAGGTCGCTAGCGGCGTACCAAGAGACCCAGTACTTC; CDR3: CSARSLAAYQETQYF
V: TRBV7-9; D: .; size: .; length: 15; J: TRBJ1-3; DNA: TGTGCCAGCACCAAGGGGCAGACCTCTGGAAACACCATATATTTT; CDR3: CASTKGQTSGNTIYF
V: TRBV3-1; D: .; size: few; length: 15; J: TRBJ2-7; DNA: TGTGCCAGCAGCCAGATCACAGGGAGCAGCTACGAGCAGTACTTC; CDR3: CASSQITGSSYEQYF
V: TRBV9; D: TRBD1; size: few; length: 15; J: TRBJ1-6; DNA: TGTGCCAGCAGCTCACGGACAGGGTCAAATTCACCCCTCCACTTT; CDR3: CASSSRTGSNSPLHF
V: TRBV12-3/TRBV12-4; D: .; size: .; length: 11; J: TRBJ2-7; DNA: TGTGCCAACAGTCAGGGTTACGAGCAGCACTTC; CDR3: CANSQGYEQHF
V: TRBV18; D: .; size: few; length: 13; J: TRBJ1-1; DNA: TGTGCCAGCTCGCAGGTACAGGGCTTTGAAGCTTTCTTT; CDR3: CASSQVQGFEAFF
V: TRBV5-5; D: .; size: .; length: 16; J: TRBJ2-2; DNA: TGTGCCAGCTGGGATGGGACGGCGGCGAACACCGGGGAGCTGTTTTTT; CDR3: CASWDGTAANTGELFF
V: TRBV13; D: TRBD1; size: many; length: 18; J: TRBJ2-3; DNA: TGTGCCAGCAGCTTCCGGACAGGGGACGTCCGTAGCACAGATACGCAGTATTTT; CDR3: CASSFRTGDVRSTDTQYF
V: TRBV11-3; D: TRBD1; size: many; length: 16; J: TRBJ1-4; DNA: TGTGCCAGCAGCAACGGTTTGGGACAGGGCCATGAAAAACTGTTTTTT; CDR3: CASSNGLGQGHEKLFF
V: TRBV13; D: .; size: .; length: 17; J: TRBJ2-1; DNA: TGTGCCAGCAGCGCGTTAAAGGGGGGAAGCTCCTACAATGAGCAGTTCTTC; CDR3: CASSALKGGSSYNEQFF
V: TRBV9; D: TRBD1; size: many; length: 15; J: TRBJ2-7; DNA: TGTGCCAGCAGCCCCAATAGGGACAGCTCCTACGAGCAGTACTTC; CDR3: CASSPNRDSSYEQYF
V: TRBV3-1; D: .; size: many; length: 14; J: TRBJ2-5; DNA: TGTGCCAGCAGCCAAGCTACCCCCCAGGAGACCCAGTACTTC; CDR3: CASSQATPQETQYF
V: TRBV9; D: TRBD1; size: few; length: 17; J: TRBJ2-2; DNA: TGTGCCAGCAGTTCTAGTACCGGACAGGGGATTGCCGGGGAGCTGTTTTTT; CDR3: CASSSSTGQGIAGELFF